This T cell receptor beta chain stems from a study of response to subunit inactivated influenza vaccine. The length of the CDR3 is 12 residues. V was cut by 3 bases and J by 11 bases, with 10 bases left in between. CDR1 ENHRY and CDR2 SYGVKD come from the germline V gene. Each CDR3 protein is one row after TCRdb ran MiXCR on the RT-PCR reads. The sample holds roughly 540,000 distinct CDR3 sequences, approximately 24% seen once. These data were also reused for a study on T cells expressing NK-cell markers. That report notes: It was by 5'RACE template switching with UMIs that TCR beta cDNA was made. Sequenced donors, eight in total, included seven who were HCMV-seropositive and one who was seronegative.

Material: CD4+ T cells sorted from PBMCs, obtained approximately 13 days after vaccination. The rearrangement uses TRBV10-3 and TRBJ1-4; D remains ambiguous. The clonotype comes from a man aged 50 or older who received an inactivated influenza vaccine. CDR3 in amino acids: CAISDSGAKLFF. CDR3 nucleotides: TGTGCCATCAGTGATTCGGGAGCCAAACTGTTTTTT.